One and the same sample provided the 3 T cell receptor beta chains below, sequenced in a study of beta chain features in type 1 diabetes. Study results and limitations: TCRB CDR3s from Type 1 diabetes patients were moderately but significantly shorter in all four CD4+ subsets.

The antigens of these receptors remain unknown. Reverse transcribing all isolated RNA meant expressed TCRB transcripts were sequenced. Assay: immunoSEQ multiplex PCR; the TCRdb copy retains only in-frame clones and omits some. Altogether about 260,000 clones are present, roughly 20% being singletons, with the ten largest covering around 0.029%. Sequenced input: naive CD4+ T cells from blood. Source of these receptors: a woman in her thirties or forties with type 1 diabetes.

This clone has more than one count but fewer than ten. V usage is TRBV10-3 and J usage is TRBJ2-2; no clear D gene. The germline V and J ends were trimmed by 7 bases and 4 bases, with 10 bases remaining between them. The CDR3 has 13 residues. CDR1 and CDR2 from the germline V gene are ENHRY and SYGVKD. The CDR3 protein is CAITDTGTGELFF. For the CDR3, the DNA is TGTGCCATCACTGACACTGGCACCGGGGAGCTGTTTTTT.

The genes are TRBV29-1 and TRBJ1-5, with TRBD1 matching over 7 bases. The trim removed 4 bases at V and 1 base at J, leaving 7 bases unmatched. Germline loops: CDR1 SQVTM, CDR2 ANQGSEA. The CDR3 is made up of 15 amino acids. The CDR3 bases are TGCAGCGTTGTTTCGGAGGGGGCGAGCAATCAGCCCCAGCATTTT. It encodes CSVVSEGASNQPQHF.

This rearrangement joins TRBV2 to TRBJ2-7; 9 nucleotides line up with TRBD1. The germline V gene encodes CDR1 SNHLY and CDR2 FYNNEI. The J segment lost 2 bases and the V segment lost 4 bases, leaving 6 bases of the junction unmatched. The CDR3 has 15 residues. DNA for the CDR3: TGTGCCAGCAGTGGGGGGGGGACAGGGACCTACGAGCAGTACTTC. Protein: CASSGGGTGTYEQYF.